The rows below give T cell receptor beta chains drawn from one sample of a study of blood T cell repertoires in COVID-19. Sequencing was performed with immunoSEQ multiplex PCR; in TCRdb, only in-frame clones are kept and a portion is missing. The profile covers 130,000 to 150,000 clones, with around 83% appearing a single time and 5.5% to 8% taken by the ten largest. The specimen was peripheral blood. The receptors originated from a woman in her fifties or sixties in a cohort sampled during active or convalescent COVID-19. Each CDR3 is given with its conserved first and last residue. The D gene is left open where the match is weak. Clone size appears in some rows only: once, few, many, or a class for an expanded clone.

clone_size	v_call	j_call	d_call	cdr3_aa	cdr3_nt
-	TRBV5-4	TRBJ2-3	TRBD1	CASSVGITGVADTQYF	TGTGCCAGCAGCGTGGGAATCACAGGGGTAGCAGATACGCAGTATTTT
-	TRBV5-5	TRBJ1-5	TRBD1	CASSPTGDSNQPQHF	TGTGCCAGCAGCCCCACAGGGGATAGCAATCAGCCCCAGCATTTT
-	TRBV7-2	TRBJ1-2	TRBD1	CASSSHRGDGYTF	TGTGCCAGCAGCTCGCACAGGGGAGATGGCTACACCTTC
-	TRBV7-3	TRBJ2-1	TRBD2	CASSFPWTSGGPTSSYNEQFF	TGTGCCAGCAGCTTCCCTTGGACTAGCGGGGGGCCAACAAGCTCCTACAATGAGCAGTTCTTC
-	TRBV5-1	TRBJ1-1	-	CASSLPQNTEAFF	TGCGCCAGCAGCTTGCCCCAGAACACTGAAGCTTTCTTT
few	TRBV4-1	TRBJ1-6	TRBD1	CASSQDQARTGRNSPLHF	TGCGCCAGCAGCCAAGACCAAGCAAGGACAGGGAGGAATTCACCCCTCCACTTT
-	TRBV30	TRBJ2-7	TRBD1	CAYSLGTGGISYEQYF	TGTGCCTACTCCCTCGGCACAGGGGGAATCTCCTACGAGCAGTACTTC
-	TRBV1	TRBJ2-1	-	CTSSQEAGPSSYNEQFF	TGCACCAGCAGCCAAGAGGCGGGCCCAAGCTCCTACAATGAGCAGTTCTTC
once	TRBV30	TRBJ1-1	-	CAWSRDLREAFF	TGTGCCTGGAGTCGGGACTTGCGTGAAGCTTTCTTT
-	TRBV30	TRBJ1-3	-	CAWGTSSGNTIYF	TGTGCCTGGGGGACATCTTCTGGAAACACCATATATTTT
-	TRBV18	TRBJ2-7	-	CASSPPGGGYSYEQYF	TGTGCCAGCTCACCACCTGGCGGGGGCTACTCCTACGAGCAGTACTTC